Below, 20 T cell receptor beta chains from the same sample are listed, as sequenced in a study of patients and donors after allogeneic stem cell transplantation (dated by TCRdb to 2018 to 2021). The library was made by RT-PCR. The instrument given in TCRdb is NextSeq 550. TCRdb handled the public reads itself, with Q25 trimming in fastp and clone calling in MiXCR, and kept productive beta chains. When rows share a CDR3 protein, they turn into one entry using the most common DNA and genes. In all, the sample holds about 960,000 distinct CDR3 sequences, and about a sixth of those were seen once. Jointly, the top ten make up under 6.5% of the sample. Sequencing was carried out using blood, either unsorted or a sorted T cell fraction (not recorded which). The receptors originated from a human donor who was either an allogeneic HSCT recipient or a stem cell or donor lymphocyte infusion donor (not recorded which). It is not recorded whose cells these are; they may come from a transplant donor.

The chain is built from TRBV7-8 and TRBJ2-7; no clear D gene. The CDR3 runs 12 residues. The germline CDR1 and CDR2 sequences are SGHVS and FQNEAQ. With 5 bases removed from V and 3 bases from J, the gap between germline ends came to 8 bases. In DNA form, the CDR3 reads TGTGCCAGCAGCCCGTGGCACTACGAGCAGTACTTC. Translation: CASSPWHYEQYF.

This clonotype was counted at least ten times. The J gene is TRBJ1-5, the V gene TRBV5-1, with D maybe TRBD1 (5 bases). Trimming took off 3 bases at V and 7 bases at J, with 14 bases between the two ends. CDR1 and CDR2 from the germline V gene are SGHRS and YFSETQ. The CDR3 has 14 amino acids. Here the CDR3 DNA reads TGCGCCAGCAGCTGGGGAGGGGAGGGCCAGCCCCAGCATTTT. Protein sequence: CASSWGGEGQPQHF.

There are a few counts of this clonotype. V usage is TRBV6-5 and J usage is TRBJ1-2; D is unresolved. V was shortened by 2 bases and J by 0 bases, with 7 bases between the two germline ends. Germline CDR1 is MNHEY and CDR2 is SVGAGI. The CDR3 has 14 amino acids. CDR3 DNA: TGTGCCAGCAGTTACCAGGAAACTAACTATGGCTACACCTTC. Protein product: CASSYQETNYGYTF.

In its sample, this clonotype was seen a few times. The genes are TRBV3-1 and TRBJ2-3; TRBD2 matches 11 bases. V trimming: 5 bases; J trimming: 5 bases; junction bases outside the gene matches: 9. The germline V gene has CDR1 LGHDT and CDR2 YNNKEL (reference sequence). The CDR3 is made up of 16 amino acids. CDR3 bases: TGTGCCAGCAGCAGCAATTGGGGACTAGCGGAAGATACGCAGTATTTT. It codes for CASSSNWGLAEDTQYF.

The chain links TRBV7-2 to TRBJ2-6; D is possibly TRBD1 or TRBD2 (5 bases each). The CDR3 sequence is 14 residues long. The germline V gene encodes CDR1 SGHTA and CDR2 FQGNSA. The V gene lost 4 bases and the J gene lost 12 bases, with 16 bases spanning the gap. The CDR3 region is CASSSQPGRSVLTF. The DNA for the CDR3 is TGTGCCAGCAGCTCCCAACCGGGACGATCCGTCCTGACTTTC.

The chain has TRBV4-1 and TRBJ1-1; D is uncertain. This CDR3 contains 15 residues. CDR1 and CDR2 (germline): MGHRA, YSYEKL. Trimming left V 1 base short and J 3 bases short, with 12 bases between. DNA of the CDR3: TGCGCCAGCAGCCAAGTTATGAGGGTGGACACTGAAGCTTTCTTT. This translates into CASSQVMRVDTEAFF.

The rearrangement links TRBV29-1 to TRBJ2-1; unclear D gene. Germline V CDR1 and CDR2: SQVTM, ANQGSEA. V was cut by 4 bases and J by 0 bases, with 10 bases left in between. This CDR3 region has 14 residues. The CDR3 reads CSVVSAVSYNEQFF. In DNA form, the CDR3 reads TGCAGCGTTGTGTCGGCGGTCTCCTACAATGAGCAGTTCTTC.

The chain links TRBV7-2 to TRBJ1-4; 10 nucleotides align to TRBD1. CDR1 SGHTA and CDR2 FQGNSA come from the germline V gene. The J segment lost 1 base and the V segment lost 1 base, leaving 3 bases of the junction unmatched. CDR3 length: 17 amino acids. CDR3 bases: TGTGCCAGCAGCTTAGGACAGGGGGCGATAACTAATGAAAAACTGTTTTTT. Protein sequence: CASSLGQGAITNEKLFF. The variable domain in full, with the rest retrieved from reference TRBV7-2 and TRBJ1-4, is GAGVSQSPSNKVTEKGKDVELRCDPISGHTALYWYRQSLGQGLEFLIYFQGNSAPDKSGLPSDRFSAERTGGSVSTLTIQRTQQEDSAVYLCASSLGQGAITNEKLFFGSGTQLSVL.

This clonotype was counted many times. CDR3 loop: CSVETGRYGYTF. CDR3 in DNA: TGCAGCGTAGAGACAGGGCGCTATGGCTACACCTTC. The chain is built from TRBV29-1 and TRBJ1-2; 7 nucleotides align to TRBD1. The CDR3 spans 12 residues. Trimming took 6 bases from V and 4 from J; bases not matched to a gene: 5. Germline-derived CDR1 and CDR2 are SQVTM and ANQGSEA.

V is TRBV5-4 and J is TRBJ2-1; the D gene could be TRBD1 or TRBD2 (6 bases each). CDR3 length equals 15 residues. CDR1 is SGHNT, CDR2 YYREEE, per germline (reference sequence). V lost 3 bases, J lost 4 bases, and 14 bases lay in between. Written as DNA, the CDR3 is TGTGCCAGCAGCTGGAGGGGGTCGGCTTACAATGAGCAGTTCTTC. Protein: CASSWRGSAYNEQFF.

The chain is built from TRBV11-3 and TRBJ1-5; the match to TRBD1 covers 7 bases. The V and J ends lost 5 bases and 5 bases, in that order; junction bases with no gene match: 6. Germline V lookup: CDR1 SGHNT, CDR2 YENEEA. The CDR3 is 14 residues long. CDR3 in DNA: TGTGCCAGCAGCGCGACAGGGAAATATCAGCCCCAGCATTTT. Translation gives CASSATGKYQPQHF. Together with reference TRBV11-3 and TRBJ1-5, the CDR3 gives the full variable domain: EAGVVQSPRYKIIEKKQPVAFWCNPISGHNTLYWYLQNLGQGPELLIRYENEEAVDDSQLPKDRFSAERLKGVDSTLKIQPAELGDSAVYLCASSATGKYQPQHFGDGTRLSIL.

The CDR3 here is CSARSRQTTGETQYF. In DNA, the CDR3 is TGCAGTGCTAGGTCACGGCAAACGACGGGGGAGACCCAGTACTTC. V gene TRBV20-1 combines with J gene TRBJ2-5; weak D call: TRBD2 (5 bases). This CDR3 is 15 amino acids long. The germline CDR1 and CDR2 sequences are DFQATT and SNEGSKA (reference sequence). V was pared by 3 bases and J by 5 bases, with 19 bases between.

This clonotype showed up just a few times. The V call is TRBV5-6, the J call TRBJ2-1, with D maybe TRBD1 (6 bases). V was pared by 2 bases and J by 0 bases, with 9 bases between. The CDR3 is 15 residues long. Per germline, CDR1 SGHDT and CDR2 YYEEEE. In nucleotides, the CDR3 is TGTGCCAGCAGCTTAACAGGGATCTCCTACAATGAGCAGTTCTTC. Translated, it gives CASSLTGISYNEQFF.

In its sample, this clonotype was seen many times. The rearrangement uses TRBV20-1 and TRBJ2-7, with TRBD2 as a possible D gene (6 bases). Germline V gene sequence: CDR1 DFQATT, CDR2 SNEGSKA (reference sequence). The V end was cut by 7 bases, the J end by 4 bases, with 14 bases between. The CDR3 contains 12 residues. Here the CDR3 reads CSGETREYEQYF. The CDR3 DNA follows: TGCAGTGGAGAGACTAGGGAATACGAGCAGTACTTC.

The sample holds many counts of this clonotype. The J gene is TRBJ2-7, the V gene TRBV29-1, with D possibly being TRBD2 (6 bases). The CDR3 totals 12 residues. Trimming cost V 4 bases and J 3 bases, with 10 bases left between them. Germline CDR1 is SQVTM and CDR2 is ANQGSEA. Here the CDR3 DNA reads TGCAGCGTTGTTGGCGGGAACTACGAGCAGTACTTC. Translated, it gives CSVVGGNYEQYF.

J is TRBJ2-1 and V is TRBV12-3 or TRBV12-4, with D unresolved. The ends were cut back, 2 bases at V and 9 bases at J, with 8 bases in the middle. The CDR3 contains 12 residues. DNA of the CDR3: TGTGCCAGCAGTTTATCCCGGCTTGAGCAGTTCTTC. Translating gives CASSLSRLEQFF.

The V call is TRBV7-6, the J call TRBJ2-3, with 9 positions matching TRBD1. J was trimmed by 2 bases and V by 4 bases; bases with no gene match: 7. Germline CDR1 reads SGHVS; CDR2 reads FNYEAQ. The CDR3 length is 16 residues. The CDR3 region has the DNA TGTGCCAGCAGCTCTGGACAGGGGAAGAACACAGATACGCAGTATTTT. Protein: CASSSGQGKNTDTQYF.

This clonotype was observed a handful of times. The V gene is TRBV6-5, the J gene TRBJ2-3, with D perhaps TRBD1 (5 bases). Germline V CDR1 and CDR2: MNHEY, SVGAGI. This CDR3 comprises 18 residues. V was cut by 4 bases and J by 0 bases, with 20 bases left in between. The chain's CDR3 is CASSFTTGYAFSTDTQYF. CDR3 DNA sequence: TGTGCCAGCAGTTTTACAACAGGTTACGCTTTTAGCACAGATACGCAGTATTTT.

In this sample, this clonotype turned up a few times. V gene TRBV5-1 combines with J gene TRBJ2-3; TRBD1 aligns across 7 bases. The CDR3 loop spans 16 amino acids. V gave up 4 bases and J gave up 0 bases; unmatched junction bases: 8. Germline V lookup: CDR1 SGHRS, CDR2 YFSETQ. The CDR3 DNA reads TGCGCCAGCAGCCTTGGACAGGAAGCAAGCACAGATACGCAGTATTTT. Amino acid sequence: CASSLGQEASTDTQYF. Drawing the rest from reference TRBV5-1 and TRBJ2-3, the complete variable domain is KAGVTQTPRYLIKTRGQQVTLSCSPISGHRSVSWYQQTPGQGLQFLFEYFSETQRNKGNFPGRFSGRQFSNSRSEMNVSTLELGDSALYLCASSLGQEASTDTQYFGPGTRLTVL.

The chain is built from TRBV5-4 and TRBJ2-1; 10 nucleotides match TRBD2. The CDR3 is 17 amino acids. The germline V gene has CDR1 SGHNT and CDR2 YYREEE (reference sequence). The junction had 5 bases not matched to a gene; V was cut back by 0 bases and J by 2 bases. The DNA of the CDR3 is TGTGCCAGCAGCTTGGGAACCAGCGGGAGGGCCTACAATGAGCAGTTCTTC. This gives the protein CASSLGTSGRAYNEQFF.